The T cell receptor beta chain under discussion was sequenced for a study of T cell responses to AZD1222 COVID-19 vaccine. This CDR3 has 13 amino acids. CDR1 MRHNA and CDR2 SNTAGT come from the germline V gene. Deletions cut 2 bases from V and 5 bases from J, with 7 bases between. Sequencing was performed with immunoSEQ multiplex PCR; in TCRdb, only in-frame clones are kept and a portion is missing. Of 100,000 to 130,000 clones listed, around 91% were seen once; the top ten hold less than 25%. The starting material was peripheral blood, obtained on day 0 of AZD1222 vaccination. V usage is TRBV6-4 and J usage is TRBJ2-1; tentatively, D is TRBD1 (6 bases). The sequence derives from an adult in good health. The CDR3 sequence: CASSDRDNNEQFF. For the CDR3, the DNA is TGTGCCAGCAGTGACCGGGACAACAATGAGCAGTTCTTC.